A selection of T cell receptor beta chains follows, all from one sample in a study of T cell responses to AZD1222 COVID-19 vaccine. Assay: immunoSEQ multiplex PCR; the TCRdb copy retains only in-frame clones and omits some. Of about 160,000 clones listed, about 91% are singletons. The source was peripheral blood, collected on day 0 of AZD1222 vaccination. These receptors were collected from an adult in good health. Both conserved end residues are part of each CDR3. The D gene is left open where the match is weak. Not all rows give a size; the values are once, few, many and, for expanded clones, a class.

TRBJ2-7 once TRBD1 TRBV19 CASRGQGEQYF TGTGCCAGTAGGGGACAGGGGGAGCAGTACTTC
TRBJ2-5 - - TRBV30 CAWSSEVIYQETQYF TGTGCCTGGAGTTCCGAGGTGATCTACCAAGAGACCCAGTACTTC
TRBJ2-7 - - TRBV7-3 CASSLDTSSIREQYF TGTGCCAGCAGCCTCGACACATCCTCTATTCGCGAGCAGTACTTC
TRBJ1-4 - - TRBV6-5 CASSGPNEKLFF TGTGCCAGCTCCGGCCCTAATGAAAAACTGTTTTTT
TRBJ1-1 few - TRBV18 CASSPGLGEDTEAFF TGTGCCAGCTCACCGGGGTTGGGGGAAGACACTGAAGCTTTCTTT
TRBJ2-2 - - TRBV27 CASSDLRAAGELFF TGTGCCAGCAGCGATCTCCGAGCCGCCGGGGAGCTGTTTTTT
TRBJ2-1 - - TRBV7-9 CASSPLGERNEQFF TGTGCCAGCAGCCCCCTGGGGGAGAGGAATGAGCAGTTCTTC
TRBJ1-2 - - TRBV28 CASSFGVGQVYGYTF TGTGCCAGCAGTTTTGGGGTGGGGCAGGTCTATGGCTACACCTTC
TRBJ1-6 - - TRBV10-1 CASSADSINSPLHF TGCGCCAGCAGTGCGGACAGCATCAATTCACCCCTCCACTTT
TRBJ1-1 - - TRBV6-5 CASSYFATGTLAEAFF TGTGCCAGCAGTTACTTTGCGACCGGGACCTTAGCTGAAGCTTTCTTT
TRBJ1-3 - TRBD1 TRBV9 CASSATGGSGNTIYF TGTGCCAGCAGCGCGACAGGGGGCTCTGGAAACACCATATATTTT
TRBJ2-5 - TRBD2 TRBV27 CASSLGSGGFKTQYF TGTGCCAGCAGTTTAGGTAGCGGGGGGTTTAAGACCCAGTACTTC
TRBJ2-1 - - TRBV27 CASSPTAAEITDRGRDYGEQFF TGTGCCAGCAGTCCCACTGCCGCGGAGATCACAGACAGGGGCAGGGACTATGGTGAGCAGTTCTTC
TRBJ2-1 once - TRBV14 CASSHPRGMVWNEQFF TGTGCCAGCAGCCACCCAAGGGGCATGGTTTGGAATGAGCAGTTCTTC
TRBJ1-2 once - TRBV5-1 CASSLTDYGYTF TGCGCCAGCAGCTTAACTGATTATGGCTACACCTTC
TRBJ1-1 - - TRBV12-3/TRBV12-4 CASSLVNEAFF TGTGCCAGCAGTTTAGTAAATGAAGCTTTCTTT
TRBJ1-2 - - TRBV28 CASSPTWGSSYGYTF TGTGCCAGCAGTCCCACCTGGGGTTCGTCCTATGGCTACACCTTC
TRBJ1-2 once - TRBV2 CASSEAPTAAYGYTF TGTGCCAGCAGTGAAGCGCCGACCGCAGCGTATGGCTACACCTTC
TRBJ1-2 - - TRBV7-9 CASSFTSGNGYTF TGTGCCAGCAGCTTTACGTCGGGGAACGGCTACACCTTC
TRBJ2-7 - TRBD2 TRBV11-2 CASSHGLAGVEQYF TGTGCCAGCAGTCATGGGTTAGCGGGAGTCGAGCAGTACTTC
TRBJ1-1 - - TRBV6-2/TRBV6-3 CASSYVRAGREAFF TGTGCCAGCAGTTATGTTCGGGCAGGCCGAGAAGCTTTCTTT
TRBJ2-2 - - TRBV6-2/TRBV6-3 CASSRTGELFF TGTGCCAGCAGTAGGACCGGGGAGCTGTTTTTT
TRBJ1-3 - - TRBV29-1 CSVEDGPGFSGNTIYF TGCAGCGTTGAAGATGGCCCGGGCTTCTCTGGAAACACCATATATTTT
TRBJ2-5 - TRBD2 TRBV7-2 CASSFAGVEQETQYF TGTGCCAGCAGCTTTGCGGGGGTGGAACAAGAGACCCAGTACTTC
TRBJ1-3 - - TRBV18 CASSADSSSGNTIYF TGTGCCAGCTCAGCCGACAGTAGCTCTGGAAACACCATATATTTT
TRBJ2-1 - TRBD2 TRBV27 CASSFELAGGLNEQFF TGTGCCAGCAGTTTCGAACTAGCGGGAGGGCTCAATGAGCAGTTCTTC
TRBJ2-2 - TRBD1 TRBV6-4 CASSVQGVGTGELFF TGTGCCAGCAGTGTCCAGGGGGTCGGCACCGGGGAGCTGTTTTTT
TRBJ1-4 - - TRBV4-1 CASSQVTVDSEKLFF TGCGCCAGCAGCCAAGTCACCGTGGACAGTGAAAAACTGTTTTTT
TRBJ2-7 few - TRBV20-1 CSASREMDEQYF TGCAGTGCTAGTAGGGAGATGGACGAGCAGTACTTC
TRBJ2-7 - TRBD1 TRBV7-3 CASSLDRVEEQYF TGTGCCAGCAGCTTGGACAGGGTAGAAGAGCAGTACTTC
TRBJ2-7 - - TRBV19 CASSNQGARNEQYF TGTGCCAGTAGCAACCAAGGGGCGAGGAACGAGCAGTACTTC
TRBJ2-7 - - TRBV3-1/TRBV3-2 CASSQGKRTGSYEQYF TGTGCCAGCAGCCAAGGGAAGCGGACTGGATCCTACGAGCAGTACTTC
TRBJ2-2 - TRBD2 TRBV4-1 CASSQVLAGPTGELFF TGCGCCAGCAGCCAAGTGTTAGCGGGACCGACCGGGGAGCTGTTTTTT
TRBJ1-3 - - TRBV11-2 CASSYDSFSGNTIYF TGTGCCAGCAGCTATGACAGTTTCTCTGGAAACACCATATATTTT
TRBJ1-5 - TRBD1 TRBV7-6 CASSLGTGGNQPQHF TGTGCCAGCAGCCTCGGGACAGGGGGCAATCAGCCCCAGCATTTT
TRBJ1-3 - - TRBV30 CAWSVWGAPGFDSGNTIYF TGTGCCTGGAGTGTATGGGGCGCCCCAGGGTTCGACTCTGGAAACACCATATATTTT
TRBJ1-1 - TRBD1 TRBV2 CASSEQKTGENTEAFF TGTGCCAGCAGTGAACAAAAGACAGGGGAGAACACTGAAGCTTTCTTT
TRBJ1-1 - - TRBV19 CASSIEGQGNTEAFF TGTGCCAGTAGTATAGAGGGCCAGGGGAACACTGAAGCTTTCTTT
TRBJ1-5 - - TRBV15 CATSRDLGAGQPQHF TGTGCCACCAGCAGAGATTTGGGAGCGGGTCAGCCCCAGCATTTT
TRBJ1-2 - - TRBV12-3/TRBV12-4 CASSLSPSVIHTF TGTGCCAGCAGTTTATCCCCCTCCGTCATCCACACCTTC
TRBJ1-5 - - TRBV27 CASSFVGAAQGQPQHF TGTGCCAGCAGTTTTGTAGGGGCGGCCCAAGGTCAGCCCCAGCATTTT
TRBJ1-5 - TRBD1 TRBV4-1 CASSQVTGSNQPQHF TGCGCCAGCAGCCAGGTGACAGGGAGCAATCAGCCCCAGCATTTT
TRBJ1-1 - TRBD1 TRBV19 CASSPRDRRMNTEAFF TGTGCCAGTAGTCCAAGGGACAGACGCATGAACACTGAAGCTTTCTTT
TRBJ2-2 - - TRBV11-2 CASSLNREYGGELFF TGTGCCAGCAGCTTGAACAGGGAATATGGCGGGGAGCTGTTTTTT
TRBJ2-7 - - TRBV9 CASSVALGGPYEQYF TGTGCCAGCAGCGTAGCTTTGGGGGGGCCATACGAGCAGTACTTC
TRBJ2-1 - - TRBV27 CASSLVGGRLEFF TGTGCCAGCAGTTTAGTGGGGGGGCGGCTTGAGTTCTTC
TRBJ1-1 - - TRBV27 CASSFWGVSGIPNTEAFF TGTGCCAGCAGTTTTTGGGGTGTGTCCGGGATACCGAACACTGAAGCTTTCTTT
TRBJ2-1 - TRBD2 TRBV27 CASAEGGRPAFQFF TGTGCCAGCGCCGAAGGCGGGAGGCCGGCTTTTCAGTTCTTC
TRBJ1-3 - - TRBV14 CASSLGRAGVAIYF TGTGCCAGCAGCCTTGGACGAGCCGGCGTCGCCATATATTTT